Following are 20 T cell receptor beta chains from one sample sequenced in a study of CD8+CD57+ T cells in acquired aplastic anemia. Profiles of TCR beta VDJ and CDR3 were generated from a genomic DNA template. TCRdb passed the reads through MiXCR, listing each CDR3 protein once. Of some 180,000 distinct CDR3 sequences in the sample, roughly 65% were seen once. Selection for sequencing was limited to patients who had shown CD8+CD57+ cell expansion by flow cytometry. Sequenced: sorted CD4+, CD8+, or CD8+CD57+ T cells (not recorded which) from PBMCs. The receptor set was obtained from a human donor with aplastic anemia.

This clonotype appeared a few times. V gene TRBV5-1 combines with J gene TRBJ1-1, with D tentatively TRBD1 (6 bases). Germline V CDR1 and CDR2: SGHRS, YFSETQ. This CDR3 has 17 residues. V lost 4 bases and J 0 bases, leaving 19 bases between the germline ends. Here the CDR3 reads CASSPAGGGRLNTEAFF. The CDR3 region has the DNA TGCGCCAGCAGCCCGGCCGGGGGGGGGCGGTTGAACACTGAAGCTTTCTTT.

V is TRBV20-1 and J is TRBJ1-5; 7 positions agree with TRBD1. V lost 3 bases to trimming and J lost 2 bases; unmatched junction nucleotides: 4. The CDR3 has 14 residues. Germline V lookup: CDR1 DFQATT, CDR2 SNEGSKA (reference sequence). The CDR3 DNA reads TGCAGTGCTAGGACAGGGTTTCGCAATCAGCCCCAGCATTTT. Translation: CSARTGFRNQPQHF.

The chain couples TRBV9 to TRBJ1-6; 7 positions agree with TRBD1. Germline trimming cut 3 bases from V and 7 bases from J; bases unmatched to any gene: 7. Germline lookup yields CDR1 SGDLS and CDR2 YYNGEE. The CDR3 extends over 15 amino acids. CDR3 bases: TGTGCCAGCAGCGAGACAGGGTTGGAGAATTCACCCCTCCACTTT. This translates into CASSETGLENSPLHF.

There are many counts of this clonotype. The genes are TRBV6-1 and TRBJ1-3; tentative D call: TRBD1 (6 bases). CDR1 is MNHNS, CDR2 SASEGT, per germline. The ends were cut back, 6 bases at V and 2 bases at J, with 14 bases in the middle. The CDR3 contains 15 residues. The CDR3 nucleotides are TGTGCCAGCAGCCCTGCAACAGGGACTGGAAACACCATATATTTT. It yields the protein CASSPATGTGNTIYF.

The chain joins TRBV19 to TRBJ2-1, with unresolved D. Germline-derived CDR1 and CDR2 are LNHDA and SQIVND (reference sequence). There are 13 residues in the CDR3. Trimming removed 0 bases from V and 4 bases from J, with 4 bases in between. The CDR3 bases are TGTGCCAGTAGTATAGACAGGTACAATGAGCAGTTCTTC. Translated: CASSIDRYNEQFF. Supplemented by reference TRBV19 and TRBJ2-1, the full variable domain reads DGGITQSPKYLFRKEGQNVTLSCEQNLNHDAMYWYRQDPGQGLRLIYYSQIVNDFQKGDIAEGYSVSREKKESFPLTVTSAQKNPTAFYLCASSIDRYNEQFFGPGTRLTVL.

The chain joins TRBV19 to TRBJ2-2; D is unclear. CDR1 is LNHDA and CDR2 is SQIVND in the germline V gene (reference sequence). The V end lost 7 bases, the J end lost 5 bases, and 17 bases lay between the germline ends. CDR3 length equals 15 residues. CDR3 loop: CASNRVGRWTGELFF. Written as DNA, the CDR3 is TGTGCCAGTAATAGGGTCGGTAGGTGGACCGGGGAGCTGTTTTTT.

The V call is TRBV5-1, the J call TRBJ2-5, with 8 nucleotides matching TRBD2. V lost 0 bases to trimming and J lost 4 bases; unmatched junction nucleotides: 2. The CDR3 sequence is 14 residues long. The V gene's germline CDR1 is SGHRS and CDR2 YFSETQ. This CDR3 reads CASSLEGTRETQYF. DNA of the CDR3: TGCGCCAGCAGCTTGGAAGGGACTAGAGAGACCCAGTACTTC.

The rearrangement uses TRBV7-4 and TRBJ2-5; D may be TRBD2 (5 bases). Germline values: CDR1 SGHVT, CDR2 SQSDAQ. V lost 3 bases, J lost 7 bases, and 9 bases lay in between. The CDR3 has 12 residues. The CDR3 here is CASSLLRGTQYF. CDR3 DNA sequence: TGTGCCAGCAGCTTGTTACGGGGGACCCAGTACTTC.

This CDR3 is CASSYAASGPAFF. CDR3 DNA: TGTGCCAGCAGTTACGCCGCTTCCGGACCAGCTTTCTTT. V is TRBV12-3 or TRBV12-4 and J is TRBJ1-1, with D unclear. This CDR3 has 13 residues. V was shortened by 4 bases and J by 10 bases, with 16 bases between the two germline ends.

This clonotype was observed at least ten times. This chain connects TRBV10-1 to TRBJ1-1; no definite D call. CDR1 and CDR2 (germline): WNHNN, SYGVQD (reference sequence). The CDR3 totals 14 residues. V dropped 3 bases and J dropped 1 base, with 9 bases sitting between them. The CDR3 sequence: CASSERVENTEAFF. CDR3 nucleotides: TGCGCCAGCAGTGAAAGGGTTGAGAACACTGAAGCTTTCTTT.

This clonotype was seen only a few times. The chain uses TRBV7-6 and TRBJ2-7, with D tentatively TRBD2 (6 bases). Germline values: CDR1 SGHVS, CDR2 FNYEAQ. This CDR3 has 15 amino acids. Trimming left V 1 base short and J 2 bases short, with 12 bases between. CDR3 protein: CASSLDASGAYEQYF. Written as DNA, the CDR3 is TGTGCCAGCAGCTTAGATGCGTCGGGGGCCTACGAGCAGTACTTC.

This clonotype showed up many times. Here the CDR3 reads CASSFWLYSNQPQHF. CDR3 DNA: TGTGCCAGCAGTTTTTGGCTGTATAGCAATCAGCCCCAGCATTTT. This chain links TRBV12-3 or TRBV12-4 with TRBJ1-5, with D hard to call. This CDR3 is built from 15 residues. V lost 3 bases, J lost 0 bases, and 9 bases lay in between.

This clonotype has ten or more counts. CDR3 coding DNA: TGCGCCAGCAGCCAGCAAAGGGAAGTCGACGAGCAGTACTTC. Protein product: CASSQQREVDEQYF. The chain carries TRBV5-1 and TRBJ2-7; D gene ambiguous. From germline, CDR1 is SGHRS and CDR2 YFSETQ. This CDR3 spans 14 amino acids. The V and J ends lost 4 bases and 5 bases respectively, with 16 bases between them. Full variable domain (outside the CDR3, taken from reference TRBV5-1 and TRBJ2-7): KAGVTQTPRYLIKTRGQQVTLSCSPISGHRSVSWYQQTPGQGLQFLFEYFSETQRNKGNFPGRFSGRQFSNSRSEMNVSTLELGDSALYLCASSQQREVDEQYFGPGTRLTVT.

J is TRBJ2-5 and V is TRBV10-1, with a tentative D call TRBD2 (7 bases). Trimming pared 3 bases from V and 4 bases from J, leaving 12 bases between. The CDR3 runs 14 residues. Germline V CDR1 and CDR2: WNHNN, SYGVQD (reference sequence). CDR3 in DNA: TGCGCCAGCAGTGACGGGGGGCGGGGAGAGACCCAGTACTTC. Its translation is CASSDGGRGETQYF.

This clonotype came up many times. The genes are TRBV12-3 or TRBV12-4 and TRBJ1-2; 9 bases fit TRBD1. The V segment lost 6 bases and the J segment 8 bases; nucleotides outside the gene matches: 7. The CDR3 extends over 13 amino acids. This chain's CDR3 is CASSETGGGGYTF. The CDR3 DNA follows: TGTGCCAGCAGCGAGACAGGGGGGGGAGGCTACACCTTC.

This clonotype was detected ten times or more. The chain couples TRBV19 to TRBJ1-5; weak D call: TRBD1 (5 bases). The CDR3 is 18 residues long. CDR1 is LNHDA and CDR2 is SQIVND in the germline V gene (reference sequence). V was clipped by 3 bases and J by 2 bases, with 20 bases between them. CDR3 sequence: CASSIRDGAMVGNQPQHF. CDR3 DNA: TGTGCCAGTAGTATCCGGGACGGGGCTATGGTGGGCAATCAGCCCCAGCATTTT. Drawing the rest from reference TRBV19 and TRBJ1-5, the complete variable domain is DGGITQSPKYLFRKEGQNVTLSCEQNLNHDAMYWYRQDPGQGLRLIYYSQIVNDFQKGDIAEGYSVSREKKESFPLTVTSAQKNPTAFYLCASSIRDGAMVGNQPQHFGDGTRLSIL.

There are many counts of this clonotype. The chain links TRBV12-5 to TRBJ1-5; D possibly corresponds to TRBD1 (5 bases). The V gene lost 3 bases and the J gene lost 8 bases, with 20 bases spanning the gap. Germline V gene data show CDR1 as LGHNT and CDR2 as FRNRAP. The CDR3 has 16 amino acids. CDR3 residues: CASGFARVHLVEPQHF. The CDR3 coding sequence is TGTGCTAGTGGTTTCGCCAGGGTTCACCTAGTGGAGCCCCAGCATTTT.

The chain has TRBV14 and TRBJ1-6; TRBD1 matches 11 bases. CDR3 length equals 14 residues. Losses at the gene ends were 7 bases for V and 6 bases for J; bases not matched to a gene: 2. Germline CDR1 reads SGHDN; CDR2 reads FVKESK. The CDR3 nucleotides read TGTGCCAGCAAGGACAGGGGGCGTAATTCACCCCTCCACTTT. It specifies CASKDRGRNSPLHF.

This clonotype was counted only a few times. The chain combines TRBV7-9 with TRBJ1-2; D ambiguous. V was trimmed by 5 bases and J by 2 bases, leaving 15 bases between them. Per germline, CDR1 SEHNR and CDR2 FQNEAQ (reference sequence). The length of the CDR3 is 15 residues. The CDR3 sequence is CASSPRARMNYGYTF. CDR3 DNA: TGTGCCAGCAGCCCCCGGGCGAGGATGAACTATGGCTACACCTTC.

This clonotype was seen ten or more times. V usage is TRBV2 and J usage is TRBJ1-1; tentative D call: TRBD1 (6 bases). The CDR3 sequence is 14 residues long. The V end was cut by 5 bases, the J end by 6 bases, with 16 bases between. Germline V CDR1 and CDR2: SNHLY, FYNNEI. CDR3 amino acids: CASSPRGGGPEAFF. The CDR3 nucleotides are TGTGCCAGCAGTCCTCGGGGGGGGGGCCCTGAAGCTTTCTTT.